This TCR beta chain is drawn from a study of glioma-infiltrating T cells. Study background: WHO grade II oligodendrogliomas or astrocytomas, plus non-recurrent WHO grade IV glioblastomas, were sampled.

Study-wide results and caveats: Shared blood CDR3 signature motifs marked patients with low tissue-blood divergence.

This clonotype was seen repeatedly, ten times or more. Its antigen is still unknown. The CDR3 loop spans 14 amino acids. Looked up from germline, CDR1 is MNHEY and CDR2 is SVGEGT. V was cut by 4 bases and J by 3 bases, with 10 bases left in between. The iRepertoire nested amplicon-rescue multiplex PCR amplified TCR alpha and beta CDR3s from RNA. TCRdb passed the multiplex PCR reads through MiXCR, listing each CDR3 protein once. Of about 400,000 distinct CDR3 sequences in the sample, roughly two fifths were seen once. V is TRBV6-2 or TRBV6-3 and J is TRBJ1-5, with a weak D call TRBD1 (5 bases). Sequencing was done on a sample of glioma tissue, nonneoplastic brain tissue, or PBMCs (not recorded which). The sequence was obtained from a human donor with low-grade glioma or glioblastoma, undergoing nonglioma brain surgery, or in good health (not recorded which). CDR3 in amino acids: CASSSGDYNQPQHF. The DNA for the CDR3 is TGTGCCAGCAGTTCCGGGGACTACAATCAGCCCCAGCATTTT.